A single sample is the source of the 22 T cell receptor beta chains below, sequenced in a study of T-cell memory formation after mild COVID-19. TCRdb re-derived calls from the 5' RACE reads in MiXCR, one entry per CDR3 protein. The data show tens of thousands of distinct CDR3 sequences, 9.3% seen once. Sequencing input: PBMCs or a T cell subset sorted from them (not recorded which). These receptors were obtained from an adult woman who had mild COVID-19 (a few samples of this study predate the infection). Cell type and time point are not known.

In its sample, this clonotype was seen a few times. This chain connects TRBV2 to TRBJ1-1; 7 nucleotides match TRBD1. After removal of 6 bases from V and 4 bases from J, the junction contained 8 bases not matched to a gene. Germline lookup yields CDR1 SNHLY and CDR2 FYNNEI. The CDR3 contains 14 residues. The CDR3 loop is CASRDRQGLTEAFF. In DNA, the CDR3 is TGTGCCAGCAGAGATCGACAGGGCCTCACTGAAGCTTTCTTT.

J is TRBJ1-1 and V is TRBV27; D is uncertain. This CDR3 has 15 residues. V was trimmed by 2 bases and J by 0 bases, leaving 10 bases between them. The V gene's germline CDR1 is MNHEY and CDR2 SMNVEV (reference sequence). Here the CDR3 reads CASSLRPSMNTEAFF. DNA of the CDR3: TGTGCCAGCAGTTTAAGACCGAGCATGAACACTGAAGCTTTCTTT.

The V and J genes are TRBV5-1 and TRBJ2-7; unclear D gene. The V end lost 0 bases, the J end lost 6 bases, and 10 bases lay between the germline ends. The CDR3 contains 13 residues. Germline values: CDR1 SGHRS, CDR2 YFSETQ. The CDR3 spells CASSLAEDTEQYF. The CDR3 nucleotides are TGCGCCAGCAGCTTGGCTGAGGATACCGAGCAGTACTTC.

V is TRBV7-8 and J is TRBJ2-3; the match to TRBD2 covers 7 bases. The V segment lost 6 bases and the J segment 4 bases; nucleotides outside the gene matches: 10. There are 15 residues in the CDR3. Germline CDR1 SGHVS, CDR2 FQNEAQ. The CDR3 is CASSPGRVGADTQYF. CDR3 nucleotide sequence: TGTGCCAGCAGTCCGGGGAGGGTAGGGGCAGATACGCAGTATTTT.

Many counts were recorded for this clonotype. The chain carries TRBV3-1 and TRBJ2-4; possibly TRBD2 for D (6 bases). The ends were cut back, 1 base at V and 6 bases at J, with 7 bases in the middle. Germline V gene data show CDR1 as LGHDT and CDR2 as YNNKEL (reference sequence). This CDR3 is built from 13 residues. The CDR3 spells CASSQAGVNIQYF. The CDR3 DNA sequence: TGTGCCAGCAGCCAAGCGGGGGTAAACATTCAGTACTTC.

This clonotype came up many times. The chain is built from TRBV5-1 and TRBJ2-6, with D unresolved. Trimming pared 4 bases from V and 0 bases from J, leaving 11 bases between. CDR1 is SGHRS, CDR2 YFSETQ, per germline. CDR3 length: 16 residues. CDR3 protein: CASSPDGPSGANVLTF. CDR3 in DNA: TGCGCCAGCAGCCCGGACGGTCCCTCTGGGGCCAACGTCCTGACTTTC.

The CDR3 DNA reads TGCAGTGCTAGGGGTATTGGGGGCAAAGCCGGGGAGCTGTTTTTT. Translating gives CSARGIGGKAGELFF. The rearrangement uses TRBV20-1 and TRBJ2-2, with TRBD1 as a possible D gene (6 bases). Looked up from germline, CDR1 is DFQATT and CDR2 is SNEGSKA (reference sequence). Trimming took 3 bases from V and 6 from J, leaving 17 bases between them. The CDR3 sequence is 15 residues long.

This chain joins TRBV10-2 and TRBJ2-7; TRBD1 matches at 9 bases. Germline lookup yields CDR1 WSHSY and CDR2 SAAADI. The CDR3 length is 13 residues. Germline trimming cut 3 bases from V and 5 bases from J; bases unmatched to any gene: 2. As DNA, the CDR3 is TGCGCCAGCAGTGACAGGGACAGGGACGAGCAGTACTTC. Protein: CASSDRDRDEQYF.

This rearrangement joins TRBV5-1 to TRBJ2-3; D perhaps matches TRBD2 (5 bases). The germline V gene encodes CDR1 SGHRS and CDR2 YFSETQ. This CDR3 comprises 16 residues. Trimming shortened V by 3 bases and J by 0 bases, and 14 bases separated the two germline ends. In DNA form, the CDR3 reads TGCGCCAGCAGCTCCAGCCTACCGGGAAGCACAGATACGCAGTATTTT. It encodes CASSSSLPGSTDTQYF.

This clonotype was observed a few times. CDR3 DNA sequence: TGTGCCACCAGTGATTTCACTAGGGGCACGACAGATACGCAGTATTTT. Translated: CATSDFTRGTTDTQYF. The chain uses TRBV24-1 and TRBJ2-3, with D perhaps matching TRBD1 or TRBD2 (5 bases each). This CDR3 is 16 amino acids long. Germline-derived CDR1 and CDR2 are KGHDR and SFDVKD. V lost 1 base to trimming and J lost 3 bases, with 13 bases between them.

This clonotype has more than one count but fewer than ten. V usage is TRBV11-3 and J usage is TRBJ1-1; a weak D match, TRBD1 (5 bases). The ends were cut back, 3 bases at V and 0 bases at J, with 8 bases in the middle. This CDR3 comprises 14 residues. Germline values: CDR1 SGHNT, CDR2 YENEEA. The CDR3 region is CASSFAGLNTEAFF. As DNA, the CDR3 is TGTGCCAGCAGCTTTGCAGGGCTGAACACTGAAGCTTTCTTT.

This clonotype was detected only a few times. The chain uses TRBV6-5 and TRBJ2-6; tentatively, D is TRBD1 or TRBD2 (5 bases each). The CDR3 contains 15 residues. V dropped 3 bases and J dropped 1 base, with 7 bases sitting between them. Germline V lookup: CDR1 MNHEY, CDR2 SVGAGI. The CDR3 nucleotides are TGTGCCAGCAGTTATTGGGGGTCTGGGGCCAACGTCCTGACTTTC. Residues: CASSYWGSGANVLTF.

In its sample, this clonotype was seen a few times. This chain uses TRBV5-1 with TRBJ2-1; D unresolved. CDR3 length: 15 amino acids. Trimming took 5 bases from V and 2 from J, leaving 14 bases between them. Per the germline V gene, CDR1 is SGHRS and CDR2 is YFSETQ. The CDR3 region is CASRVASDPYNEQFF. The CDR3 DNA follows: TGCGCCAGCAGGGTGGCATCCGACCCCTACAATGAGCAGTTCTTC.

There are many counts of this clonotype. V and J are TRBV12-3 or TRBV12-4 and TRBJ1-1, with 8 bases fitting TRBD1. The CDR3 loop spans 14 amino acids. V trimming: 5 bases; J trimming: 10 bases; junction bases outside the gene matches: 12. CDR3 nucleotide sequence: TGTGCCAGCAGTACCTCAGGGGGCGCTTCGGGAGCTTTCTTT. Translation: CASSTSGGASGAFF.

The chain recombines TRBV3-1 with TRBJ1-6, with no clear D. The CDR3 has 12 amino acids. Per germline, CDR1 LGHDT and CDR2 YNNKEL (reference sequence). The V gene lost 3 bases and the J gene lost 5 bases, with 2 bases spanning the gap. DNA for the CDR3: TGTGCCAGCAGCCATCATAATTCACCCCTCCACTTT. Protein sequence: CASSHHNSPLHF.

The chain employs TRBV5-1 and TRBJ1-1; possible D gene TRBD1, 5 bases. The germline V and J ends were trimmed by 0 bases and 5 bases, with 11 bases remaining between them. CDR3 size: 14 residues. CDR1 is SGHRS, CDR2 YFSETQ, per germline. The CDR3 DNA sequence: TGCGCCAGCAGCTTGGTCACGGGGCGAACTGAAGCTTTCTTT. It specifies CASSLVTGRTEAFF.

There are a few counts of this clonotype. Here the CDR3 DNA reads TGCGCCAGCAGCAAAAGCGAGTTTAGCTCCTACAATGAGCAGTTCTTC. It specifies CASSKSEFSSYNEQFF. The J gene is TRBJ2-1, the V gene TRBV5-1, with D unclear. Trimming stripped 4 bases from V and 0 bases from J, with 14 bases between. CDR1 SGHRS and CDR2 YFSETQ come from the germline V gene. This CDR3 is 16 amino acids long.

The CDR3 here is CASSPSPWNTEAFF. The DNA of the CDR3 is TGTGCCAGCAGTCCGTCGCCGTGGAACACTGAAGCTTTCTTT. The chain has TRBV6-4 and TRBJ1-1; D call uncertain. Germline assignment: CDR1 MRHNA and CDR2 SNTAGT. This CDR3 comprises 14 residues. V was clipped by 5 bases and J by 1 base, with 11 bases between them.

There are many counts of this clonotype. The chain employs TRBV4-1 and TRBJ1-1; D is undetermined. V lost 1 base and J 1 base, leaving 16 bases between the germline ends. There are 17 residues in the CDR3. Germline assignment: CDR1 MGHRA and CDR2 YSYEKL. In DNA, the CDR3 is TGCGCCAGCAGCCAAGGGAAAGGCGGACGGAAGAACACTGAAGCTTTCTTT. The encoded protein is CASSQGKGGRKNTEAFF.

This clonotype was counted only a few times. The chain has TRBV6-1 and TRBJ2-1; 10 bases agree with TRBD1. This CDR3 is 14 amino acids long. The junction had 8 bases not matched to a gene; V was cut back by 10 bases and J by 5 bases. Per the germline V gene, CDR1 is MNHNS and CDR2 is SASEGT. The CDR3 DNA reads as TGTGCCACCCTCCGGGACAGGGGCAACAATGAGCAGTTCTTC. It codes for CATLRDRGNNEQFF.

This clonotype has a handful of counts. This chain connects TRBV29-1 to TRBJ1-1; D ambiguous. Trimming pared 1 base from V and 0 bases from J, leaving 6 bases between. Germline CDR1 and CDR2: SQVTM and ANQGSEA. This CDR3 has 13 residues. CDR3 sequence reads: CSVEVSMNTEAFF. As DNA, the CDR3 is TGCAGCGTTGAAGTCAGCATGAACACTGAAGCTTTCTTT.

The chain couples TRBV6-5 to TRBJ1-2; 10 bases line up with TRBD1. This CDR3 contains 16 residues. In germline, CDR1 is MNHEY, CDR2 SVGAGI. After removal of 0 bases from V and 4 bases from J, the junction contained 5 bases not matched to a gene. CDR3 in amino acids: CASSYSGTGATYGYTF. CDR3 nucleotides: TGTGCCAGCAGTTACTCCGGGACAGGGGCGACCTATGGCTACACCTTC.